This T cell receptor (beta chain) was obtained from a study of cytomegalovirus exposure and HLA in healthy donors. PCR amplification relied on 60 Vbeta primers (plus 13 Jbeta primers). TCRdb's table, derived via immunoSEQ multiplex PCR, lists solely in-frame clones and lacks some. Among 100,000 to 150,000 clones listed, about 80% were seen once. Germline V gene data show CDR1 as MNHNS and CDR2 as SASEGT. With V trimmed by 2 bases and J by 0 bases, 4 bases remained unmatched. The CDR3 runs to 15 residues. This clone has just a few counts. Sample: PBMCs. The source is a male donor in good health and CMV-seronegative. The chain combines TRBV6-1 with TRBJ2-7, with 7 bases that match TRBD1. The CDR3 coding sequence is TGTGCCAGCAGTGAATATGGGGACAGCTCCTACGAGCAGTACTTC. Protein product: CASSEYGDSSYEQYF.